A selection of T cell receptor beta chains follows, all from one sample in a study of blood T cell repertoires in COVID-19. Sequencing was performed with immunoSEQ multiplex PCR; in TCRdb, only in-frame clones are kept and a portion is missing. The table records around 150,000 clones, roughly 80% of them present only once. Material for sequencing was peripheral blood. These receptor sequences come from a man in his 70s with acute or convalescent COVID-19. Both conserved end residues are part of each CDR3. D genes are given only for firm matches. Expanded clones get a size class; other rows say once, few or many, or leave the size out.

>.|TRBV7-9|.|TRBJ1-2
CASANRANYGYTF
TGTGCCAGCGCGAACAGGGCCAACTATGGCTACACCTTC
>.|TRBV24-1|.|TRBJ1-5
CATSDPTQPQPQHF
TGTGCCACCAGTGATCCGACACAACCTCAGCCCCAGCATTTT
>.|TRBV9|.|TRBJ2-3
CASSPGVDTQYF
TGTGCCAGCAGCCCGGGGGTAGATACGCAGTATTTT
>.|TRBV6-6|.|TRBJ2-5
CASSKETQYF
TGTGCCAGCAGCAAAGAGACCCAGTACTTC
>TRBD2|TRBV13|.|TRBJ2-7
CASSLGQPGLAYEQYF
TGTGCCAGCAGCTTAGGGCAACCGGGACTAGCCTACGAGCAGTACTTC
>TRBD1|TRBV19|.|TRBJ1-4
CASTTGRGEKLFF
TGTGCCAGTACGACAGGGCGAGGTGAAAAACTGTTTTTT
>.|TRBV11-2|.|TRBJ1-3
CASSSRLAGNTIYF
TGTGCCAGCAGCTCGAGATTAGCGGGAAACACCATATATTTT
>.|TRBV19|.|TRBJ2-2
CASNFNGIGTGELFF
TGTGCCAGTAACTTTAACGGGATTGGGACCGGGGAGCTGTTTTTT
>TRBD1|TRBV30|.|TRBJ2-6
CAWSTLRDRGTGANVLTF
TGTGCCTGGAGTACCCTCCGGGACAGGGGAACTGGGGCCAACGTCCTGACTTTC
>TRBD1|TRBV19|.|TRBJ2-7
CASSIVGTDGFGEQYF
TGTGCCAGTAGTATTGTTGGGACAGATGGATTTGGCGAGCAGTACTTC
>.|TRBV5-1|.|TRBJ2-7
CASSPDRQAYEQYF
TGCGCCAGCAGCCCAGATCGACAGGCCTACGAGCAGTACTTC
>.|TRBV2|.|TRBJ2-2
CASSAQDSSTGELFF
TGTGCCAGCAGTGCTCAGGACAGCAGCACCGGGGAGCTGTTTTTT
>TRBD2|TRBV28|.|TRBJ2-3
CASWSGSFADTQYF
TGTGCCAGCTGGAGCGGGAGTTTTGCAGATACGCAGTATTTT
>.|TRBV28|.|TRBJ1-1
CASTPGLQNTEAFF
TGTGCCAGCACTCCGGGACTTCAGAACACTGAAGCTTTCTTT
>.|TRBV6-2/TRBV6-3|once|TRBJ2-2
CASSYSFRGAAGELFF
TGTGCCAGCAGTTACTCTTTTCGGGGAGCGGCCGGGGAGCTGTTTTTT
>TRBD1|TRBV6-5|once|TRBJ2-5
CASRTTGGETQYF
TGTGCCAGCAGGACTACAGGGGGTGAGACCCAGTACTTC
>TRBD1|TRBV5-1|.|TRBJ2-3
CASSESGQSTDTQYF
TGCGCCAGCAGCGAATCGGGACAGAGCACAGATACGCAGTATTTT
>.|TRBV7-7|.|TRBJ2-5
CASSLIADQETQYF
TGTGCTAGCAGCTTAATAGCGGATCAAGAGACCCAGTACTTC
>TRBD1|TRBV27|.|TRBJ1-1
CASRLLDRDTEAFF
TGTGCCAGCAGGCTTCTGGACAGGGACACTGAAGCTTTCTTT
>TRBD2|TRBV7-8|.|TRBJ2-1
CASSLVASGVKHRKGEQFF
TGTGCCAGCAGCTTAGTCGCTAGCGGGGTTAAACATCGCAAAGGTGAGCAGTTCTTC
>TRBD1|TRBV7-9|.|TRBJ2-1
CASSRQGASYNEQFF
TGTGCCAGCAGCAGACAGGGGGCTTCCTACAATGAGCAGTTCTTC
>.|TRBV6-1|.|TRBJ1-5
CASSETGGQPQHF
TGTGCCAGCAGTGAGACCGGCGGTCAGCCCCAGCATTTT
>TRBD1|TRBV28|.|TRBJ2-4
CASSSPGQGPNWDIQYF
TGTGCCAGCAGTTCCCCGGGACAGGGGCCGAATTGGGACATTCAGTACTTC
>.|TRBV7-9|.|TRBJ1-2
CASSPGGVHYGYTF
TGTGCCAGCAGCCCGGGGGGGGTGCACTATGGCTACACCTTC
>.|TRBV6-5|.|TRBJ1-1
CASSSHGTFMNTEAFF
TGTGCCAGCAGTTCCCACGGGACTTTCATGAACACTGAAGCTTTCTTT
>TRBD2|TRBV7-3|.|TRBJ2-7
CASSPRPGGEQYF
TGTGCCAGCAGCCCCAGGCCGGGGGGCGAGCAGTACTTC
>TRBD1|TRBV12-3/TRBV12-4|.|TRBJ1-2
CASSRDRGVGYTF
TGTGCCAGCAGTAGGGACAGGGGGGTTGGCTACACCTTC
>TRBD2|TRBV5-1|.|TRBJ2-5
CASSLGASGPRAQYF
TGCGCCAGCAGCTTGGGTGCTAGCGGGCCTCGGGCCCAGTACTTC
>TRBD1|TRBV10-3|.|TRBJ1-5
CAISPDRGRDQPQHF
TGTGCCATCAGCCCGGACAGGGGAAGAGATCAGCCCCAGCATTTT
>TRBD1|TRBV28|.|TRBJ1-6
CASAGTAVYNSPLHF
TGTGCCAGCGCCGGGACAGCGGTCTATAATTCACCCCTCCACTTT
>.|TRBV9|.|TRBJ1-3
CASSVSQVNGNTIYF
TGTGCCAGCAGCGTATCTCAGGTGAATGGAAACACCATATATTTT
>.|TRBV4-2|.|TRBJ2-5
CASSPRLVEETQYF
TGTGCCAGCAGCCCCAGACTTGTCGAAGAGACCCAGTACTTC
>TRBD1|TRBV19|.|TRBJ1-5
CASSITGGAGNQPQHF
TGTGCCAGTAGTATAACAGGGGGCGCGGGCAATCAGCCCCAGCATTTT
>.|TRBV18|once|TRBJ1-1
CASSPENRYRGGEAFF
TGTGCCAGCTCACCCGAAAACAGGTACCGAGGGGGTGAAGCTTTCTTT
>.|TRBV19|once|TRBJ1-4
CASRSTGNEKLFF
TGTGCCAGTAGGAGCACGGGGAATGAAAAACTGTTTTTT
>.|TRBV9|.|TRBJ1-5
CASSVGGYNQPQHF
TGTGCCAGCAGCGTGGGGGGGTACAATCAGCCCCAGCATTTT
>.|TRBV12-5|.|TRBJ2-1
CASGLSLDSANEQFF
TGTGCTAGTGGTTTGTCCCTGGACTCCGCCAATGAGCAGTTCTTC
>TRBD1|TRBV6-4|.|TRBJ1-2
CASPMPGTDYGYTF
TGTGCCAGCCCGATGCCCGGGACAGACTATGGCTACACCTTC
>.|TRBV7-9|.|TRBJ1-3
CASSLVSGGTSSGNTIYF
TGTGCCAGCAGCTTAGTGTCGGGTGGCACGAGCTCTGGAAACACCATATATTTT
>.|TRBV7-2|.|TRBJ2-5
CASSPRASNQETQYF
TGTGCCAGCAGTCCGCGGGCCAGCAATCAAGAGACCCAGTACTTC
>.|TRBV2|once|TRBJ1-4
CASSTRQVATNEKLFF
TGTGCCAGCAGTACTCGACAGGTTGCAACTAATGAAAAACTGTTTTTT
>TRBD1|TRBV24-1|.|TRBJ2-3
CATEQGSTDTQYF
TGTGCCACCGAACAGGGGAGTACAGATACGCAGTATTTT
>TRBD2|TRBV5-4|.|TRBJ2-1
CASSLPPGGSAYNEQFF
TGTGCCAGCAGCCTCCCTCCGGGAGGGTCAGCCTACAATGAGCAGTTCTTC
>.|TRBV14|once|TRBJ1-6
CARGLRSYNSPLHF
TGTGCCAGGGGCCTTCGCTCCTATAATTCACCCCTCCACTTT
>TRBD1|TRBV23-1|few|TRBJ1-5
CASSQSRGTVYQPQHF
TGCGCCAGCAGTCAATCGAGAGGGACAGTCTATCAGCCCCAGCATTTT